This TCR beta chain was recorded in a study of blood T cell repertoires in COVID-19 (dated by TCRdb to 2018 to 2021). As for the study more broadly: Samples from collaborators originated in the United States, Italy and Spain and spanned both the acute and convalescent phases of COVID-19. The samples were drawn from two sources: the first 160 participants of the ongoing ImmuneRACE study, and some 1,300 subjects contributed by 6 global collaborators. Where HLA class I and class II types were available, the types were taken from metadata supplied by the sample provider, not from assay-based typing. A de-identified subject ID, COVID-19 status, age in years and sex were almost always included in the sample metadata. The prospective study material was composed of cDNA or gDNA derived from T cells, B-cell-depleted T cells, or PBMCs. Subjects who had been exposed to COVID-19, were actively infected with it, or had recovered from it provided the deeply sampled blood TCRbeta repertoires that made up the dataset. A freely available public database, intended as a resource for researchers studying the immune response to SARS-CoV-2, is where the repertoires were released. Points the paper makes about the study in general: The amount of clinical and demographic metadata varied by source and participant and was provided uncurated.

Collaborating institutions collected whole blood in K2EDTA tubes following their own protocols. Collaborator samples were shipped for TCRbeta analysis as frozen whole blood, isolated PBMCs, or DNA extracted from either sample type. The immunoSEQ Assay, a bias-controlled multiplex PCR, was used to amplify TCRbeta CDR3 regions from genomic DNA. For the original study's pipeline: The number of nucleated cells in each sample was estimated by amplification of reference gene primers within the assay. Sequence reads were collapsed and filtered to measure the absolute abundance of every unique TCRbeta CDR3 rearrangement. For each sample, productive Simpson clonality was calculated as the square root of Simpson's diversity index over productive rearrangements. In its TCRdb copy, this immuneACCESS table keeps in-frame sequences only and misses some clones. Where compared with another copy, unresolved V genes explain less than half of these, and the others have no known cause. V, J and clone size are those of that table, while D and trimming were read from the DNA. Within this sample are just over 300,000 clones, with about nine tenths of them counted one time only. The ten largest clones represent about 2% of the sample.

A note on this clone: Which antigen it targets is not known. Base-call qualities are not available, and no considerably larger clone is one nucleotide away.

Sequencing input: peripheral blood. This TCR derives from a man aged 18 to 30 with active or convalescent COVID-19.

In nucleotides, the sequence is TGTGCCAGCAGCCTAACTTTCGCCTACGAGCAGTACTTC. Its product reads: CASSLTFAYEQYF. In this chain, TRBV11-2 is recombined with TRBJ2-7; the D segment cannot be called with confidence. Reading from cysteine to phenylalanine, the CDR3 counts 13 amino acids. Only the CDR3 DNA is retained, 39 bases long and in frame from the first base. V loses 5 bases, J loses 2 bases, and the germline ends lie 10 bases apart. CDR1 and CDR2 are drawn from the germline V gene: SGHAT, FQNNGV. The entire variable domain, with the stretches around the CDR3 drawn from the reference TRBV11-2 and TRBJ2-7 proteins, is EAGVAQSPRYKIIEKRQSVAFWCNPISGHATLYWYQQILGQGPKLLIQFQNNGVVDDSQLPKDRFSAERLKGVDSTLKIQPAKLEDSAVYLCASSLTFAYEQYFGPGTRLTVT.